A selection of T cell receptor beta chains follows, all from one sample in a study of blood T cell repertoires in COVID-19. Repertoires were generated with immunoSEQ multiplex PCR, while TCRdb's copy carries only in-frame clones and drops some. The table has 50,000 or so clones, 93% seen once; the top ten hold about 1%. Sequencing was done on a sample of peripheral blood. These receptors were obtained from a man in his sixties with COVID-19, enrolled during active disease. The CDR3 runs from the conserved cysteine through the conserved F or W.

V,J,CDR3
TRBV5-5,TRBJ2-3,CASSVLITDTQYF
TRBV19,TRBJ1-2,CASSTEPGQGDYGYTF
TRBV7-2,TRBJ2-7,CASSLARLVYEQYF
TRBV6-5,TRBJ2-1,CASRERGGYYNEQFF
TRBV7-2,TRBJ1-2,CATRGGRGYGYTF
TRBV7-2,TRBJ1-2,CASSPGPSSSGYTF
TRBV6-6,TRBJ1-1,CATEDSLNTEAFF
TRBV18,TRBJ1-4,CASSGQGAEEKLFF
TRBV18,TRBJ1-1,CASSPISVRGPTGNTEAFF
TRBV5-4,TRBJ1-4,CASSLGAGGFEKLFF
TRBV7-9,TRBJ2-1,CASSLSLAGSNEQFF
TRBV6-5,TRBJ2-7,CASKKGGGDSYEQYF
TRBV5-4,TRBJ2-1,CASSSSGHPYNEQFF
TRBV25-1,TRBJ2-1,CASYGQVEQFF
TRBV19,TRBJ1-2,CASSLRAPGGYGYTF
TRBV10-3,TRBJ1-3,CAISEWLGRGMSSGNTIYF
TRBV7-3,TRBJ2-5,CASSLRQEETQYF
TRBV5-6,TRBJ1-5,CASSLAGFGNQPQHF
TRBV29-1,TRBJ1-5,CSVGDRGNQPQHF
TRBV6-6,TRBJ2-7,CASSSPTGDEQYF
TRBV27,TRBJ1-6,CASSFLGQGITSPLHF
TRBV7-2,TRBJ2-7,CASSQTSGTYEQYF
TRBV30,TRBJ2-2,CASTRASTGELFF
TRBV29-1,TRBJ2-4,CSARDRARHRFQYF
TRBV2,TRBJ1-6,CASSEAEGVISPLHF
TRBV9,TRBJ2-7,CASSFASGETYEQYF
TRBV28,TRBJ1-1,CASSLPGQEGLAFF
TRBV15,TRBJ2-6,CATSSPLSGANVLTF
TRBV6-5,TRBJ1-2,CASSPGTVPNYGYTF
TRBV10-3,TRBJ2-7,CAISETSGPSYEQYF
TRBV28,TRBJ1-5,CASSLRQGFNQPQHF
TRBV5-4,TRBJ1-5,CASSLTGSNQPQHF
TRBV7-2,TRBJ1-1,CASSSVKGGVNTEAFF
TRBV19,TRBJ2-3,CASRRDLVAGTDTQYF
TRBV9,TRBJ1-6,CASSVIDRDSPLHF
TRBV5-1,TRBJ2-2,CASSPGQPNTGELFF
TRBV19,TRBJ1-2,CASRIGGGAWVNYGYTF
TRBV24-1,TRBJ2-3,CATSDPTSGDTDTQYF
TRBV11-2,TRBJ1-1,CASSHGQGVAF
TRBV10-2,TRBJ2-5,CASSLAGFETQYF
TRBV5-4,TRBJ2-1,CASSLTGGNEQFF
TRBV4-2,TRBJ2-1,CASSQGANGLGNNEQFF